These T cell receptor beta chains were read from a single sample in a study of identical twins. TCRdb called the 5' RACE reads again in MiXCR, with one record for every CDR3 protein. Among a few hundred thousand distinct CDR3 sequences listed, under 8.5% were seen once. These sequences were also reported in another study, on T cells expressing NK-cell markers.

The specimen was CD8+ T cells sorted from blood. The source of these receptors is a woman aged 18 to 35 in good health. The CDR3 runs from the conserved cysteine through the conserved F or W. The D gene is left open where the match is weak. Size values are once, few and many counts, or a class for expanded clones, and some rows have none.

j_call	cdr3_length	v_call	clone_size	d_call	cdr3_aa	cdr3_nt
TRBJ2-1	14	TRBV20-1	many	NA	CSARQTLYYNEQFF	TGCAGTGCAAGACAGACCCTTTACTACAATGAGCAGTTCTTC
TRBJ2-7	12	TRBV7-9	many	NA	CASSSLPYEQYF	TGTGCCAGCAGCTCACTGCCGTACGAGCAGTACTTC
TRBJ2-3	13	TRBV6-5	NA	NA	CASSYEGTDTQYF	TGTGCCAGCAGTTACGAAGGAACAGATACGCAGTATTTT
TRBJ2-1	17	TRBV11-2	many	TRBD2	CASSSYSAGGPFNEQFF	TGTGCCAGCAGCTCCTACTCAGCGGGAGGGCCTTTCAATGAGCAGTTCTTC
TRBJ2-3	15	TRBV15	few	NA	CATSRESDEADTQYF	TGTGCCACCAGCAGAGAATCCGACGAGGCAGATACGCAGTATTTT
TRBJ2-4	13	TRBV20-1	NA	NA	CSARDNRRNIQYF	TGCAGTGCTAGAGATAACAGAAGAAACATTCAGTACTTC
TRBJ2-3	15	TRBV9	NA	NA	CASSVAGVSTDTQYF	TGTGCCAGCAGCGTAGCTGGGGTCAGCACAGATACGCAGTATTTT
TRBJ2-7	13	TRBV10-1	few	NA	CASSVVGSNEQYF	TGCGCCAGCAGTGTGGTAGGTTCCAACGAGCAGTACTTC
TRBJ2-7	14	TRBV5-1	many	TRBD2	CASSLVSSGSEQYF	TGCGCCAGCAGCTTGGTTTCTAGCGGGAGCGAGCAGTACTTC
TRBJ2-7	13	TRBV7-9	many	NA	CASSSRLGGEQYF	TGTGCCAGCAGCTCGCGACTGGGTGGCGAGCAGTACTTC
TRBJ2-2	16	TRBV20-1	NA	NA	CSAPLWGGLNTGELFF	TGCAGTGCTCCCTTGTGGGGGGGCCTGAACACCGGGGAGCTGTTTTTT
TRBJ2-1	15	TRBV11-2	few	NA	CASSSMTPAYNEQFF	TGTGCCAGCAGCTCCATGACACCAGCCTACAATGAGCAGTTCTTC
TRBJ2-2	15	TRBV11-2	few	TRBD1	CASSPDRGQIGELFF	TGTGCCAGCAGCCCAGACAGGGGGCAGATCGGGGAGCTGTTTTTT
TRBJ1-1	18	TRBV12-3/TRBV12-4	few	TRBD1	CASRSSTGGRQLGAEAFF	TGTGCCAGCAGATCCTCGACAGGGGGCAGACAACTAGGCGCTGAAGCTTTCTTT
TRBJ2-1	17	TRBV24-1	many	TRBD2	CATSDPRGAGGEEEQFF	TGTGCCACCAGTGATCCCCGAGGAGCGGGGGGCGAGGAGGAGCAGTTCTTC
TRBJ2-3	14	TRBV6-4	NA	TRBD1	CASSDGTDTDTQYF	TGTGCCAGCAGTGACGGGACAGACACAGATACGCAGTATTTT
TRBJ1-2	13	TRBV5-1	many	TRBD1	CASSGTANHGYTF	TGCGCCAGCAGCGGGACAGCAAATCATGGCTACACCTTC
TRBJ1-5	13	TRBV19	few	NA	CASISGYGQPQHF	TGTGCCAGTATTTCCGGGTATGGTCAGCCCCAGCATTTT
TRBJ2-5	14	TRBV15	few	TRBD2	CASGLTSAQETQYF	TGTGCCTCGGGACTAACGAGCGCCCAAGAGACCCAGTACTTC
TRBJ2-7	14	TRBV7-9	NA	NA	CASSLPLENYEQYF	TGTGCCAGCAGCTTGCCCCTGGAGAACTACGAGCAGTACTTC
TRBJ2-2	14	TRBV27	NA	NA	CASSLSRGFGELFF	TGTGCCAGCAGTTTATCTCGCGGGTTCGGGGAGCTGTTTTTT
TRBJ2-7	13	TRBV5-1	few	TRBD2	CASALAVNYEQYF	TGCGCCAGCGCACTAGCGGTGAACTACGAGCAGTACTTC
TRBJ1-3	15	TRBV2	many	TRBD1	CASSSGQGWGNTIYF	TGTGCCAGCAGTTCCGGACAGGGGTGGGGAAACACCATATATTTT
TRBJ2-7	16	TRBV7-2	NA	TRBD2	CASSPFPSSGTYEQYF	TGTGCCAGCAGCCCATTCCCAAGTAGCGGGACCTACGAGCAGTACTTC
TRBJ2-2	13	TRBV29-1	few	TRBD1	CSSGTGDTGELFF	TGCAGCTCCGGGACAGGGGACACCGGGGAGCTGTTTTTT
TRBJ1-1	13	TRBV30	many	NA	CAWSVLGMTEAFF	TGTGCCTGGAGTGTACTGGGTATGACTGAAGCTTTCTTT
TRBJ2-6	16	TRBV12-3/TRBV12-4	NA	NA	CASSPPGSPGANVLIF	TGTGCCAGCAGCCCGCCGGGGTCTCCTGGGGCCAACGTCCTGATTTTC
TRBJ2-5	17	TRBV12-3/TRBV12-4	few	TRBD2	CASSLNDLAGAQETQYF	TGTGCCAGCAGTTTGAATGATCTAGCGGGAGCGCAAGAGACCCAGTACTTC
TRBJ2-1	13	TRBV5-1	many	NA	CASSGVDYNEQFF	TGCGCCAGCAGTGGGGTAGACTACAATGAGCAGTTCTTC
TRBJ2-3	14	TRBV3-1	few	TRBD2	CASSQETSTYTQYF	TGTGCCAGCAGCCAAGAGACTAGCACATATACGCAGTATTTT
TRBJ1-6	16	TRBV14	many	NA	CASSQDGSSYNSPLHF	TGTGCCAGCAGCCAAGATGGGAGCTCCTATAATTCACCCCTCCACTTT
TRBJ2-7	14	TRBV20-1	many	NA	CSARDLLGPYEQYF	TGCAGTGCTAGAGATCTGCTAGGGCCCTACGAGCAGTACTTC
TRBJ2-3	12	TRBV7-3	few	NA	CASSRDGGTQYF	TGTGCCAGCAGCCGGGACGGCGGTACGCAGTATTTT
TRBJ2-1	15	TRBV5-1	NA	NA	CASSLETDTYNEQFF	TGCGCCAGCAGCTTGGAAACTGACACCTACAATGAGCAGTTCTTC
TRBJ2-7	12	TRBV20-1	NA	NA	CSARAEGYEQYF	TGCAGTGCTAGAGCCGAGGGATACGAGCAGTACTTC
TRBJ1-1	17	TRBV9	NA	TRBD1	CASSARQGSVLNTEAFF	TGTGCCAGCAGCGCGAGACAGGGAAGCGTCCTGAACACTGAAGCTTTCTTT
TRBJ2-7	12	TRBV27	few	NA	CASSPARGEQYF	TGTGCCAGCAGTCCGGCCCGAGGAGAGCAGTACTTC
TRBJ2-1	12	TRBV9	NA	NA	CASSVTSYEQFF	TGTGCCAGCAGCGTAACTAGCTATGAGCAGTTCTTC
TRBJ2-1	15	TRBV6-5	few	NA	CASSYSVGGIDEQFF	TGTGCCAGCAGTTACTCGGTGGGGGGTATCGATGAGCAGTTCTTC
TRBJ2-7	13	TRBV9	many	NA	CASSVGTSYEQYF	TGTGCCAGCAGCGTAGGGACCTCCTACGAGCAGTACTTC
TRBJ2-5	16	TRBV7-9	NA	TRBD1	CASSTGTGVSRETQYF	TGTGCCAGCAGCACCGGGACAGGGGTCTCCCGGGAGACCCAGTACTTC
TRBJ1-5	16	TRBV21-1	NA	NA	CASSLAEGSRGQPQHF	TGTGCCAGCAGCTTGGCTGAGGGGTCAAGGGGTCAGCCCCAGCATTTT
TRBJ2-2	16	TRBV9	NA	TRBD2	CASSVESVAGTGELFF	TGTGCCAGCAGCGTAGAGTCGGTAGCGGGAACCGGGGAGCTGTTTTTT
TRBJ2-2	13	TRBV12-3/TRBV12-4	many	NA	CASSFGVTGELFF	TGTGCCAGCAGTTTCGGGGTCACCGGGGAGCTGTTTTTT
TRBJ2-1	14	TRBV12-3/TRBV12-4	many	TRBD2	CASSFLAGRGEQFF	TGTGCCAGCAGCTTTTTAGCGGGAAGGGGTGAGCAGTTCTTC
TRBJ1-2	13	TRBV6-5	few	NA	CASSLDPRNGYTF	TGTGCCAGCAGTTTGGACCCGAGGAATGGCTACACCTTC
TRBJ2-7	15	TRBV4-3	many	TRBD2	CASSHTLAGAYEQYF	TGCGCCAGCAGCCACACTCTAGCGGGAGCCTACGAGCAGTACTTC
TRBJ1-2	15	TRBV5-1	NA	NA	CASSWMGGSNYGYTF	TGCGCCAGCAGCTGGATGGGGGGAAGTAACTATGGCTACACCTTC
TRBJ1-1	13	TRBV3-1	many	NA	CASSHSPGTEAFF	TGTGCCAGCAGCCACTCCCCGGGCACTGAAGCTTTCTTT
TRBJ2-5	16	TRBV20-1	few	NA	CSANHPHSRLQETQYF	TGCAGTGCTAACCACCCCCATAGTCGTTTACAAGAGACCCAGTACTTC
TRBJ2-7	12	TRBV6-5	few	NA	CASSYAGKEQYF	TGTGCCAGCAGTTACGCCGGGAAAGAGCAGTACTTC
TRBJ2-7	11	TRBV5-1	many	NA	CASAGNYEQYF	TGCGCCAGCGCGGGAAACTACGAGCAGTACTTC
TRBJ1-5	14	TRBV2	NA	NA	CASSSSGFHQPQHF	TGTGCCAGCAGTTCTTCAGGGTTCCATCAGCCCCAGCATTTT
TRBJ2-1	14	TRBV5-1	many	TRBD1	CASSRTTGMNEQFF	TGCGCCAGCAGCCGTACGACAGGGATGAATGAGCAGTTCTTC